Presented here are 11 T cell receptor beta chains from one specimen sequenced in a study of cytomegalovirus exposure and HLA in healthy donors. Both 60 Vbeta primers and 13 Jbeta primers went into the PCR. Sequencing used immunoSEQ multiplex PCR; TCRdb keeps in-frame clones, though not all of them. This table has approximately 160,000 clones, 65% to 70% appearing once. The sample consisted of PBMCs. These receptor sequences come from a woman in her late teens or twenties in good health and CMV-seropositive.

This clone has just a few counts. The chain combines TRBV7-9 with TRBJ1-4; 9 positions match TRBD1. The CDR3 is 15 residues long. V gave up 0 bases and J gave up 5 bases; unmatched junction bases: 1. In germline, CDR1 is SEHNR, CDR2 FQNEAQ (reference sequence). Here the CDR3 reads CASSLAGQGNEKLFF. In nucleotides, the CDR3 is TGTGCCAGCAGCTTAGCGGGACAGGGAAATGAAAAACTGTTTTTT. The full variable domain, its missing parts supplied by reference TRBV7-9 and TRBJ1-4, is DTGVSQNPRHKITKRGQNVTFRCDPISEHNRLYWYRQTLGQGPEFLTYFQNEAQLEKSRLLSDRFSAERPKGSFSTLEIQRTEQGDSAMYLCASSLAGQGNEKLFFGSGTQLSVL.

CDR3 sequence (DNA): TGTGCCAGCAGCTTTCAGGGGAATTCACCCCTCCACTTT. Its protein product is CASSFQGNSPLHF. The V and J genes are TRBV7-3 and TRBJ1-6, with D possibly TRBD1 on 6 matching bases. The V and J ends lost 3 bases and 7 bases respectively, with 7 bases between them. Germline V lookup: CDR1 SGHTA, CDR2 FQGTGA. The CDR3 has 13 residues.

This chain uses TRBV29-1 with TRBJ2-5; 9 bases match TRBD1. The ends lost 2 bases at V and 5 bases at J; junction bases unmatched: 9. This CDR3 comprises 15 residues. Germline V lookup: CDR1 SQVTM, CDR2 ANQGSEA. The CDR3 spells CSVELRGTGLETQYF. The DNA for the CDR3 is TGCAGCGTTGAACTGAGAGGGACAGGGCTTGAGACCCAGTACTTC.

There are a few counts of this clone. This sequence joins TRBV7-3 and TRBJ2-1, with 7 bases fitting TRBD1. Germline V gene data show CDR1 as SGHTA and CDR2 as FQGTGA. The CDR3 consists of 14 residues. V was pared by 6 bases and J by 7 bases, with 9 bases of the junction left unmatched. DNA for the CDR3: TGTGCCAGCAGTAGGGGGCTAGTCGAAAATGAGCAGTTCTTC. Protein: CASSRGLVENEQFF.

The chain joins TRBV5-4 to TRBJ1-4, with TRBD1 as a possible D gene (6 bases). Germline assignment: CDR1 SGHNT and CDR2 YYREEE (reference sequence). CDR3 length: 15 amino acids. Between the trimmed V and J ends, which lost 5 bases and 0 bases, there was a span of 11 bases. CDR3 in amino acids: CASRSAGATNEKLFF. The CDR3 nucleotides are TGTGCCAGCAGATCCGCAGGGGCAACTAATGAAAAACTGTTTTTT.

The J gene is TRBJ2-7, the V gene TRBV5-1; a weak D match, TRBD1 (6 bases). This CDR3 is built from 15 residues. CDR1 SGHRS and CDR2 YFSETQ come from the germline V gene. V was clipped by 1 base and J by 6 bases, with 17 bases between them. CDR3 region: CASSLSFRGSFEQYF. For the CDR3, the DNA is TGCGCCAGCAGCTTGTCCTTCAGGGGCTCGTTCGAGCAGTACTTC.

The chain employs TRBV6-5 and TRBJ1-5; D is ambiguous. Between the trimmed V and J ends, which lost 2 bases and 2 bases, there was a span of 4 bases. From germline, CDR1 is MNHEY and CDR2 SVGAGI. CDR3 length equals 13 residues. CDR3 sequence reads: CASSYAGNQPQHF. The DNA of the CDR3 is TGTGCCAGCAGTTACGCGGGCAATCAGCCCCAGCATTTT.

This sequence joins TRBV5-1 and TRBJ2-3; D is possibly TRBD1 (5 bases). Trimming removed 1 base from V and 3 bases from J, with 18 bases in between. There are 17 residues in the CDR3. Germline-derived CDR1 and CDR2 are SGHRS and YFSETQ. The CDR3 DNA reads as TGCGCCAGCAGCTTGTCCCGTGGATTGGGGCGTACAGATACGCAGTATTTT. Translated: CASSLSRGLGRTDTQYF.

This clone was seen a few times. The chain employs TRBV10-3 and TRBJ1-5; TRBD1 might be the D (5 bases). Germline V CDR1 and CDR2: ENHRY, SYGVKD. Trimming took 10 bases from V and 6 from J, leaving 16 bases between them. The CDR3 contains 13 residues. The CDR3 region is CATLGGVGQPQHF. The CDR3 DNA is TGTGCCACTCTTGGGGGGGTTGGTCAGCCCCAGCATTTT.

The J gene is TRBJ2-1, the V gene TRBV9, with D perhaps matching TRBD1 (6 bases). The V end was cut by 0 bases, the J end by 3 bases, with 13 bases between. Per the germline V gene, CDR1 is SGDLS and CDR2 is YYNGEE. This CDR3 region has 16 residues. In nucleotides, the CDR3 is TGTGCCAGCAGCGTAGTGGGGACAACGGACTACAATGAGCAGTTCTTC. Its translation: CASSVVGTTDYNEQFF.

The chain links TRBV27 to TRBJ1-5; tentatively, D is TRBD1 (6 bases). This CDR3 comprises 19 residues. V gave up 6 bases and J gave up 0 bases, with 24 bases separating them. CDR1 and CDR2 (germline): MNHEY, SMNVEV (reference sequence). This CDR3 is CASRSGVPPPTYSNQPQHF. The CDR3 DNA sequence: TGTGCCAGCAGGTCAGGGGTTCCCCCTCCAACTTATAGCAATCAGCCCCAGCATTTT.